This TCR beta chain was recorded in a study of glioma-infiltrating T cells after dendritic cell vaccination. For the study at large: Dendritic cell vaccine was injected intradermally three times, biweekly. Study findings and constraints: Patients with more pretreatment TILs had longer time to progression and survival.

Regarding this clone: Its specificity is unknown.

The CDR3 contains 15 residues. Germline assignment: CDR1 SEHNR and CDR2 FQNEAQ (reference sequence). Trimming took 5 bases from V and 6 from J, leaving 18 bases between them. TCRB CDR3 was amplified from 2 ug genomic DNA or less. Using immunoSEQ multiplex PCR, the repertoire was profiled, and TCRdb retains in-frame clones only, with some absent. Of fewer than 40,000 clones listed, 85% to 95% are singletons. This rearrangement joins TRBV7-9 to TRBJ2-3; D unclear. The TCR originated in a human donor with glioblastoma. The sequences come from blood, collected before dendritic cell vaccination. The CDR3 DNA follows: TGTGCCAGCAGCCTCTTCCGAGCCCCCGAGGATACGCAGTATTTT. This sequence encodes CASSLFRAPEDTQYF.